This T cell receptor beta chain was recorded in a study of shared clonotypes between healthy human individuals. Study-level findings and limits: Shared clonotypes: 4.5% to 5% naive CD4, 3% to 3.5% naive CD8, under 2.5% memory CD4, roughly 0.4% memory CD8. Relative to clonotypes present in all four donors, those not shared had lower generation probabilities.

V was cut by 1 base and J by 6 bases, with 16 bases left in between. Per the germline V gene, CDR1 is MDHEN and CDR2 is SYDVKM. CDR3 length: 16 residues. Comment on this clone: What it recognizes is unknown.

The material for each subset, its genomic DNA, was split evenly across several immunoSEQ plates. Here immunoSEQ multiplex PCR was the method, and the copy in TCRdb shows in-frame clones only, minus some. Counted here are 2 million to 2.5 million clones, approximately 96% occurring once; the ten biggest clones make up over 0.1%. The V gene is TRBV28, the J gene TRBJ1-5; maybe TRBD1 (6 bases). The source material was naive CD4+ T cells sorted from blood. Subset meaning: CD45RA+ positively selected. This receptor was obtained from a man younger than 35 in good health. The CDR3 is CASSLSHPGAVQPQHF. The DNA for the CDR3 is TGTGCCAGCAGTTTATCCCACCCGGGGGCTGTTCAGCCCCAGCATTTT.